One and the same sample provided the 6 T cell receptor beta chains below, sequenced in a study of vaccination effects on CD4 cells after COVID-19. Viral peptide pools were used in the ViraFEST assay to expand antigen-specific CD4+ T cells, and sequencing came afterward. Once cultured for roughly ten days, the cells underwent separation to obtain CD4+ T cells. All vaccine recipients tested negative for nucleocapsid antibodies and had never contracted SARS-CoV-2 infection. Antigens for these TCRs are unknown. This table comes from immunoSEQ multiplex PCR, and its TCRdb copy is limited to in-frame clones, with some not included. Of 25,000 to 30,000 clones listed, 75% to 85% were seen once; the top ten hold about 32%. The sequencing used CD4+ T cells from PBMCs cultured with SARS-CoV-2 spike peptides, collected before COVID-19 vaccination. The receptors derive from a human donor who received a COVID-19 vaccine.

This rearrangement joins TRBV4-1 to TRBJ1-1; 8 bases match TRBD1. Germline V CDR1 and CDR2: MGHRA, YSYEKL. The length of the CDR3 is 16 residues. V lost 4 bases to trimming and J lost 1 base; unmatched junction nucleotides: 8. CDR3 coding DNA: TGCGCCAGCAGCCCCGACAGGGGAAAGGGGAACACTGAAGCTTTCTTT. Its translation: CASSPDRGKGNTEAFF.

The J gene is TRBJ1-2, the V gene TRBV4-3; the match to TRBD1 covers 7 bases. The junction had 12 bases not matched to a gene; V was cut back by 0 bases and J by 5 bases. Germline CDR1 reads LGHNA; CDR2 reads YSLEER. This CDR3 comprises 17 residues. The CDR3 coding sequence is TGCGCCAGCAGCCAAGATCTTCAGACAGGGCGTCGATATGGCTACACCTTC. It yields the protein CASSQDLQTGRRYGYTF.

Only one count was recorded for this clone. The V call is TRBV7-8, the J call TRBJ2-3, with D possibly matching TRBD2 (6 bases). The CDR3 sequence is 16 residues long. The V end lost 5 bases, the J end lost 0 bases, and 15 bases lay between the germline ends. The germline V gene encodes CDR1 SGHVS and CDR2 FQNEAQ. The CDR3 protein is CASSRGRTTSTDTQYF. Written as DNA, the CDR3 is TGTGCCAGCAGCCGCGGCCGGACTACTAGCACAGATACGCAGTATTTT.

J is TRBJ1-5 and V is TRBV4-2; D is perhaps TRBD1 (6 bases). The CDR3 runs to 15 residues. V lost 4 bases and J lost 9, with 19 bases in between. CDR1 LGHNA and CDR2 YNFKEQ come from the germline V gene. CDR3 sequence (DNA): TGTGCCAGCAGCCCCGAGCCTGGGGGCAGGAGGCCCCAGCATTTT. It is translated as CASSPEPGGRRPQHF.

The rearrangement joins TRBV19 to TRBJ2-2; 8 bases match TRBD2. CDR3 length: 16 residues. J was trimmed by 3 bases and V by 6 bases; bases with no gene match: 9. Looked up from germline, CDR1 is LNHDA and CDR2 is SQIVND (reference sequence). Written as DNA, the CDR3 is TGTGCCAGTAGGATAAACGGGGGGGCGGACACCGGGGAGCTGTTTTTT. Protein: CASRINGGADTGELFF. The complete variable domain, with remaining parts taken from reference TRBV19 and TRBJ2-2, reads DGGITQSPKYLFRKEGQNVTLSCEQNLNHDAMYWYRQDPGQGLRLIYYSQIVNDFQKGDIAEGYSVSREKKESFPLTVTSAQKNPTAFYLCASRINGGADTGELFFGEGSRLTVL.

The chain recombines TRBV2 with TRBJ2-7, with no clear D. This CDR3 spans 13 amino acids. The V end lost 8 bases, the J end lost 6 bases, and 17 bases lay between the germline ends. Germline assignment: CDR1 SNHLY and CDR2 FYNNEI. The CDR3 DNA follows: TGTGCCAGCTCACTATCCACCCGGGCCGAGCAGTACTTC. Residues: CASSLSTRAEQYF.